This entry describes one T cell receptor beta chain. The antigen remains undetermined. This sample is part of a study of T cells after posttransplantation cyclophosphamide. General study results and limits: Blood and skin or GI T cell repertoires showed limited TRB overlap. After PTCy, TRB diversity resembled that of CNI/methotrexate controls. Donor CD8+ memory clones often dominated recipient blood repertoires at later times.

The method was immunoSEQ multiplex PCR; TCRdb's version includes in-frame clones alone and lacks a portion of them. Among 66,000 or so clones listed, 90% to 95% were seen once. Peripheral blood was collected from the related graft donor on the marrow donation day. CDR3 length: 14 amino acids. Germline CDR1 and CDR2: SGHTA and FQGNSA. V dropped 0 bases and J dropped 1 base, with 4 bases sitting between them. This clonotype originated in a woman aged 30 to 39 in good health and a related stem cell transplant donor. The chain uses TRBV7-2 and TRBJ1-3; D is undetermined. The sample taken for sequencing was PBMCs. The CDR3 here is CASSLAGSGNTIYF. The CDR3 nucleotides read TGTGCCAGCAGCTTAGCCGGGTCTGGAAACACCATATATTTT.